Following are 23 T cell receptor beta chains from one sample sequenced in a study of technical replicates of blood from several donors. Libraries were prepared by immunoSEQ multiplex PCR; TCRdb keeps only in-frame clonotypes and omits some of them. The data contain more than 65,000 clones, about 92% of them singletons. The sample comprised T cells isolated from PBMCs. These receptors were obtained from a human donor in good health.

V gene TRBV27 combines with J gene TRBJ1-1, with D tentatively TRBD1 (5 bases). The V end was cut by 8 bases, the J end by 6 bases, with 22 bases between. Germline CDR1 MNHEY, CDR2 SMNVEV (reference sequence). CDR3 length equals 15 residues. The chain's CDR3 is CASYLRWGQAAEAFF. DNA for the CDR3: TGTGCCAGCTATCTTCGATGGGGCCAGGCGGCTGAAGCTTTCTTT.

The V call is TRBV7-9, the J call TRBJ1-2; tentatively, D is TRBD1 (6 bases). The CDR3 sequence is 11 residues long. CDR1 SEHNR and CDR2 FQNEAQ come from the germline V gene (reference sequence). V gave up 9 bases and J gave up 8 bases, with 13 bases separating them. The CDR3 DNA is TGTGCCAGTGGGACATCAGGAGGCTACACCTTC. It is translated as CASGTSGGYTF.

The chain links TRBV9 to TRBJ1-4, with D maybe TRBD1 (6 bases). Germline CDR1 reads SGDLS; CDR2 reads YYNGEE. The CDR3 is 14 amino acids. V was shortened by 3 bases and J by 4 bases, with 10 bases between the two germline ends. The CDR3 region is CASSGPGDNEKLFF. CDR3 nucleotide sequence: TGTGCCAGCAGCGGGCCAGGGGATAATGAAAAACTGTTTTTT.

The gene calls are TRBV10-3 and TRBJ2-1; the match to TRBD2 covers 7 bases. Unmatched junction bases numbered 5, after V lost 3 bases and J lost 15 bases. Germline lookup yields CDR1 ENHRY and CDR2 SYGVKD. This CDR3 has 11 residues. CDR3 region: CAISEGLDPFF. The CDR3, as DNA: TGTGCCATCAGTGAAGGACTAGATCCGTTCTTC.

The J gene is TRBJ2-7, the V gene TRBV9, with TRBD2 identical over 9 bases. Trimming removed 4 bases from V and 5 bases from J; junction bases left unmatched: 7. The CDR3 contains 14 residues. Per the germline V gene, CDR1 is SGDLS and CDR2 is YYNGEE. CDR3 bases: TGTGCCAGCAGCCCCATAGCGGGAGAGGACGAGCAGTACTTC. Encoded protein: CASSPIAGEDEQYF.

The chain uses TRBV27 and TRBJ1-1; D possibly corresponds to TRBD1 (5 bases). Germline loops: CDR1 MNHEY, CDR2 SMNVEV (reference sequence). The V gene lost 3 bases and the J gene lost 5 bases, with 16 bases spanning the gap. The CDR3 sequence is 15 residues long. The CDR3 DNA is TGTGCCAGCAGTTTTACCGCGCCCTCAGGGACTGAAGCTTTCTTT. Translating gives CASSFTAPSGTEAFF.

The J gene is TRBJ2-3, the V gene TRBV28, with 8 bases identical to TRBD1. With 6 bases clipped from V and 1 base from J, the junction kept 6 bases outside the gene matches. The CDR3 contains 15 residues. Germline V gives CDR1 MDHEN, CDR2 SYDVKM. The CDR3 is CASSWTGRGTDTQYF. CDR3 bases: TGTGCCAGCAGCTGGACAGGGAGAGGCACAGATACGCAGTATTTT. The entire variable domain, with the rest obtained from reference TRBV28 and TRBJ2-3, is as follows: DVKVTQSSRYLVKRTGEKVFLECVQDMDHENMFWYRQDPGLGLRLIYFSYDVKMKEKGDIPEGYSVSREKKERFSLILESASTNQTSMYLCASSWTGRGTDTQYFGPGTRLTVL.

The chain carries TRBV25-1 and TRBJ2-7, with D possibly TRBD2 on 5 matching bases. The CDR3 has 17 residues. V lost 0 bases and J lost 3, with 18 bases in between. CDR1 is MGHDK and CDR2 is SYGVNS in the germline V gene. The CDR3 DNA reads TGTGCCAGCAGTGAATATATGAAGGCGGGCAGAGTCTACGAGCAGTACTTC. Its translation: CASSEYMKAGRVYEQYF.

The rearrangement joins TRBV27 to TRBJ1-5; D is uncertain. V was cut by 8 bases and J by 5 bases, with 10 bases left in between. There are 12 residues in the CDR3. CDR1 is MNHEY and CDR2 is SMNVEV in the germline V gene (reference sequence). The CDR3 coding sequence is TGTGCCAGCGGATACACAGATCAGCCCCAGCATTTT. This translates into CASGYTDQPQHF.

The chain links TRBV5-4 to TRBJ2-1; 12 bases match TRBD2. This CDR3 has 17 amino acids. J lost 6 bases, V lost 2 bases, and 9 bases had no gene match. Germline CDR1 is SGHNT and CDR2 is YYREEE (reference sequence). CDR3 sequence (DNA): TGTGCCAGCAGCTTCCCTAGCGGGAGGGCGGGGATCAATGAGCAGTTCTTC. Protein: CASSFPSGRAGINEQFF.

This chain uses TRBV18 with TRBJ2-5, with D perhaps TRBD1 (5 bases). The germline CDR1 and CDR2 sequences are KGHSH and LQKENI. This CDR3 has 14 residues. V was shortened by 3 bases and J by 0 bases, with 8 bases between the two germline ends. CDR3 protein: CASSPWGNQETQYF. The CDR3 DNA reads TGTGCCAGCTCACCGTGGGGCAACCAAGAGACCCAGTACTTC. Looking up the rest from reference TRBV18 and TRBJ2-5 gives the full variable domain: NAGVMQNPRHLVRRRGQEARLRCSPMKGHSHVYWYRQLPEEGLKFMVYLQKENIIDESGMPKERFSAEFPKEGPSILRIQQVVRGDSAAYFCASSPWGNQETQYFGPGTRLLVL.

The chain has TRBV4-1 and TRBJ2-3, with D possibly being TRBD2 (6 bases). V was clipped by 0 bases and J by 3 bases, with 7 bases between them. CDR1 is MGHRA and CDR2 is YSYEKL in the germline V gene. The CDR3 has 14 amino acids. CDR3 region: CASSQETRTDTQYF. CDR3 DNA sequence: TGCGCCAGCAGCCAAGAGACTAGGACAGATACGCAGTATTTT.

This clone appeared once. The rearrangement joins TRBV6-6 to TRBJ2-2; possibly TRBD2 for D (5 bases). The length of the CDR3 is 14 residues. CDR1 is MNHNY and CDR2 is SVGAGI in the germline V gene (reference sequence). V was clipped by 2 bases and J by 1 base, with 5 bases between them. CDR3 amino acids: CASSYRGNTGELFF. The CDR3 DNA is TGTGCCAGCAGTTACCGGGGGAACACCGGGGAGCTGTTTTTT.

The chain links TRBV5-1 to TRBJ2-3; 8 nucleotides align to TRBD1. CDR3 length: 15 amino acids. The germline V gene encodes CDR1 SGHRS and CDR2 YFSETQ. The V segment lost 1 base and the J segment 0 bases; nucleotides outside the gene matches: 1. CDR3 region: CASSLQGASTDTQYF. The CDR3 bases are TGCGCCAGCAGCTTGCAGGGGGCTAGCACAGATACGCAGTATTTT.

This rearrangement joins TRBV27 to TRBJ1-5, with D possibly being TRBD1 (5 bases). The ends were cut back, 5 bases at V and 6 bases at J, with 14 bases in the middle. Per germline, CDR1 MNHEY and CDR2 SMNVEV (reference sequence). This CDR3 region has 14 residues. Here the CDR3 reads CASSQGRGSQPQHF. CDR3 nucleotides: TGTGCCAGCAGTCAAGGACGGGGGAGTCAGCCCCAGCATTTT.

The CDR3 DNA sequence: TGTGCCAGTAGTATTATGGGGACAGCAACTAATGAAAAACTGTTTTTT. Encoded protein: CASSIMGTATNEKLFF. The chain has TRBV19 and TRBJ1-4, with TRBD1 matching over 7 bases. V gave up 3 bases and J gave up 0 bases; unmatched junction bases: 4. The CDR3 consists of 16 residues. Germline assignment: CDR1 LNHDA and CDR2 SQIVND (reference sequence).

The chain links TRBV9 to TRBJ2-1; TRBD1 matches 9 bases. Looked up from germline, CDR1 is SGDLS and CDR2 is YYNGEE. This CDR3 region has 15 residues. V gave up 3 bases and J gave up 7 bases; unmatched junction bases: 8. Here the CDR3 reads CASSGMGQGGNEQFF. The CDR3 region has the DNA TGTGCCAGCAGCGGAATGGGACAGGGAGGGAATGAGCAGTTCTTC. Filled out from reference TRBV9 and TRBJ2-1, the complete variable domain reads DSGVTQTPKHLITATGQRVTLRCSPRSGDLSVYWYQQSLDQGLQFLIQYYNGEERAKGNILERFSAQQFPDLHSELNLSSLELGDSALYFCASSGMGQGGNEQFFGPGTRLTVL.

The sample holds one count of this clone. CDR3 sequence (DNA): TGTGCCAGTAGGGAAACAGTCTCCACAGATACGCAGTATTTT. Residues: CASRETVSTDTQYF. The chain combines TRBV19 with TRBJ2-3, with D uncertain. CDR1 and CDR2 from the germline V gene are LNHDA and SQIVND (reference sequence). The CDR3 loop spans 14 amino acids. V was pared by 6 bases and J by 2 bases, with 12 bases between.

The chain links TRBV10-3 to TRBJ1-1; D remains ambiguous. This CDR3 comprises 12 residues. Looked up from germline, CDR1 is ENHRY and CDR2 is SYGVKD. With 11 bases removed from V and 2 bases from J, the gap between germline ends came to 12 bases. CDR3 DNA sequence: TGTGCCGTCCGGGGAGGTAACACTGAAGCTTTCTTT. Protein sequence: CAVRGGNTEAFF.

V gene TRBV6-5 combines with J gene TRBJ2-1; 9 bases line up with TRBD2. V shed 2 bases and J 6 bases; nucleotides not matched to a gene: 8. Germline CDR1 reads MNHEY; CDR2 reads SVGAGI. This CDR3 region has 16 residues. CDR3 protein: CASSYLTGLAVNEQFF. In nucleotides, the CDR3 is TGTGCCAGCAGTTACCTAACGGGACTAGCAGTCAATGAGCAGTTCTTC.

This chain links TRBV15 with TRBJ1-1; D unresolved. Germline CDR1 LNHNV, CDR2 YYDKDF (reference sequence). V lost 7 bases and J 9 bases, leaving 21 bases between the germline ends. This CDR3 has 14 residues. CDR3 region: CATKIEVTAGKAFF. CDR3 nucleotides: TGTGCCACCAAGATAGAAGTCACAGCCGGAAAAGCTTTCTTT.

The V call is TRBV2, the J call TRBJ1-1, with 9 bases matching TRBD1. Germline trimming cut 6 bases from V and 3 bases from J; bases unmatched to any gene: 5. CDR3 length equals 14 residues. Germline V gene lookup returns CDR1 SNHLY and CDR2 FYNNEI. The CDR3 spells CASSRQGGDTEAFF. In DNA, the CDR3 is TGTGCCAGCAGCCGACAGGGGGGGGACACTGAAGCTTTCTTT.

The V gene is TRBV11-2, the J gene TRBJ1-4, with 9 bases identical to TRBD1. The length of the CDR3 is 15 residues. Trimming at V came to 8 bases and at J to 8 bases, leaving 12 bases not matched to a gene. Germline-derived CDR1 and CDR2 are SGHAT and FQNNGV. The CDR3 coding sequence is TGTGCCAGCGGGGCGGGACAGGGAGGACTAGAAAAACTGTTTTTT. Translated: CASGAGQGGLEKLFF. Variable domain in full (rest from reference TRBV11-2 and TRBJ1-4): EAGVAQSPRYKIIEKRQSVAFWCNPISGHATLYWYQQILGQGPKLLIQFQNNGVVDDSQLPKDRFSAERLKGVDSTLKIQPAKLEDSAVYLCASGAGQGGLEKLFFGSGTQLSVL.